The 22 T cell receptor beta chains below all came from one sample that was sequenced in a study of T-cell reconstitution after alpha-beta-depleted transplantation in children. Unique molecular identifiers were used in preparing the TCRbeta library. From the PCR reads, TCRdb called clonotypes with MiXCR, one entry per CDR3 protein. There are 98,000 or so distinct CDR3 sequences in the sample; 20% to 30% occur only once, and over 20% lies in the top ten. Sequences were derived from PBMCs, sampled before TCRalphabeta/CD19-depleted stem cell transplant. Every receptor here comes from a boy between 2 and 10 years old with acute lymphoblastic leukemia, due to receive a stem cell transplant.

This clonotype has a handful of counts. The rearrangement joins TRBV3-1 to TRBJ2-7; no firm D call. Germline V gene sequence: CDR1 LGHDT, CDR2 YNNKEL (reference sequence). This CDR3 is 13 amino acids long. The V end was cut by 1 base, the J end by 7 bases, with 11 bases between. Here the CDR3 DNA reads TGTGCCAGCAGCCAAGGGGTAGCAAGGGAGCAGTACTTC. It codes for CASSQGVAREQYF.

This clonotype was detected a few times. CDR3 sequence: CSVVDWSGELFF. The CDR3 DNA reads as TGCAGCGTTGTCGATTGGAGCGGGGAGCTGTTTTTT. The genes are TRBV29-1 and TRBJ2-2; no definite D call. The ends were cut back, 4 bases at V and 7 bases at J, with 10 bases in the middle. The germline V gene has CDR1 SQVTM and CDR2 ANQGSEA. The CDR3 is 12 residues long.

The CDR3 bases are TGTGCCAGCAGCTTAGGGCTGGGGGGCGCGGCGGAGACCCAGTACTTC. Translated: CASSLGLGGAAETQYF. The chain recombines TRBV7-9 with TRBJ2-5; D possibly matches TRBD1 or TRBD2 (6 bases each). This CDR3 spans 16 amino acids. With 1 base removed from V and 5 bases from J, the gap between germline ends came to 17 bases. CDR1 is SEHNR and CDR2 is FQNEAQ in the germline V gene (reference sequence).

The CDR3 DNA reads as TGCAGCGCTACGGAGGGGCCACCCTACGAGCAGTACTTC. Amino acids: CSATEGPPYEQYF. The rearrangement joins TRBV29-1 to TRBJ2-7; D perhaps matches TRBD2 (6 bases). V was clipped by 7 bases and J by 2 bases, with 15 bases between them. The CDR3 has 13 residues. Per germline, CDR1 SQVTM and CDR2 ANQGSEA.

This rearrangement joins TRBV6-1 to TRBJ2-1; 10 bases agree with TRBD2. The CDR3 sequence is 14 residues long. CDR1 is MNHNS and CDR2 is SASEGT in the germline V gene. The V segment lost 6 bases and the J segment 8 bases; nucleotides outside the gene matches: 7. CDR3 residues: CASSIAGGGHEQFF. CDR3 DNA sequence: TGTGCCAGCAGCATAGCGGGAGGAGGCCATGAGCAGTTCTTC.

The chain combines TRBV5-6 with TRBJ2-3; TRBD1 might be the D (6 bases). This CDR3 spans 13 amino acids. Trimming left V 4 bases short and J 7 bases short, with 13 bases between. Germline V gives CDR1 SGHDT, CDR2 YYEEEE. CDR3 sequence (DNA): TGTGCCAGCAGCGTGCAGGGGAGAAATACGCAGTATTTT. It translates to CASSVQGRNTQYF.

This clonotype came up a few times. The CDR3 sequence: CASSPFGRNQPQHF. DNA for the CDR3: TGTGCCAGCTCCCCATTCGGCCGCAATCAGCCCCAGCATTTT. V is TRBV28 and J is TRBJ1-5, with unresolved D. V was trimmed by 8 bases and J by 2 bases, leaving 13 bases between them. Germline V CDR1 and CDR2: MDHEN, SYDVKM. This CDR3 is built from 14 residues.

This chain links TRBV4-2 with TRBJ2-7; TRBD1 or TRBD2 may be the D gene (6 bases each). Germline values: CDR1 LGHNA, CDR2 YNFKEQ. The CDR3 is 17 amino acids. V lost 7 bases and J lost 0, with 22 bases in between. Here the CDR3 reads CASNDWGAGTSSYEQYF. The CDR3 coding sequence is TGTGCCAGCAACGATTGGGGGGCGGGAACGAGCTCCTACGAGCAGTACTTC.

This clonotype appeared once. This chain uses TRBV20-1 with TRBJ1-1, with D possibly matching TRBD1 (5 bases). CDR1 and CDR2 from the germline V gene are DFQATT and SNEGSKA (reference sequence). Trimming removed 0 bases at V and 3 bases at J, with 8 bases between. This CDR3 is built from 13 residues. The CDR3 loop is CSARDQGHTEAFF. As DNA, the CDR3 is TGCAGTGCTAGAGATCAGGGACACACTGAAGCTTTCTTT.

The sample holds a few counts of this clonotype. V and J are TRBV7-2 and TRBJ2-7, with 9 bases aligning to TRBD1. The CDR3 spans 14 residues. Germline V lookup: CDR1 SGHTA, CDR2 FQGNSA. The V segment lost 5 bases and the J segment 2 bases; nucleotides outside the gene matches: 4. CDR3 sequence: CASSRGTGTYEQYF. CDR3 in DNA: TGTGCCAGCAGCCGCGGGACAGGGACCTACGAGCAGTACTTC. Variable domain in full (rest from reference TRBV7-2 and TRBJ2-7): GAGVSQSPSNKVTEKGKDVELRCDPISGHTALYWYRQSLGQGLEFLIYFQGNSAPDKSGLPSDRFSAERTGGSVSTLTIQRTQQEDSAVYLCASSRGTGTYEQYFGPGTRLTVT.

This clonotype has just a few counts. The V and J genes are TRBV10-3 and TRBJ1-1, with D unresolved. The CDR3 is made up of 15 amino acids. CDR1 is ENHRY, CDR2 SYGVKD, per germline. Trimming removed 0 bases at V and 4 bases at J, with 12 bases between. CDR3 region: CAISESAMVSTEAFF. CDR3 nucleotide sequence: TGTGCCATCAGTGAGTCGGCGATGGTGTCCACTGAAGCTTTCTTT.

At least ten counts were recorded for this clonotype. The chain employs TRBV20-1 and TRBJ2-5, with 10 bases matching TRBD1. V lost 5 bases, J lost 6 bases, and 6 bases stayed unmatched. CDR1 is DFQATT, CDR2 SNEGSKA, per germline (reference sequence). This CDR3 spans 13 amino acids. CDR3 nucleotide sequence: TGCAGTGCTCCCAGGACAGGGGGAAAGACCCAGTACTTC. It encodes CSAPRTGGKTQYF.

A note on this clonotype: The junction departs from the called germline gene at one end, perhaps through a read error. The genes are TRBV12-3 or TRBV12-4 and TRBJ1-4, with D perhaps matching TRBD1 (6 bases). The CDR3 runs to 13 residues. Here the CDR3 reads CASSRQVNEILFF. The CDR3 coding sequence is TGTGCCAGCAGTCGACAGGTTAATGAAATACTGTTTTTT.

This clonotype appeared many times. The CDR3 sequence: CASSQQGGRVLTSGNTIYF. In DNA, the CDR3 is TGCGCCAGCAGCCAACAAGGAGGGCGCGTGCTGACCTCTGGAAACACCATATATTTT. The chain is built from TRBV4-1 and TRBJ1-3; D not resolved. The length of the CDR3 is 19 residues. Trimming left V 2 bases short and J 0 bases short, with 20 bases between. Per germline, CDR1 MGHRA and CDR2 YSYEKL.

A word on this clonotype: This may be a read error, as it is one base from a much larger clone. The chain uses TRBV28 and TRBJ2-7, with TRBD1 identical over 8 bases. Germline V lookup: CDR1 MDHEN, CDR2 SYDVKM. V gave up 4 bases and J gave up 5 bases; unmatched junction bases: 1. The CDR3 consists of 12 residues. CDR3 residues: CASSSGGNEQYF. The CDR3 bases are TGTGCCAGCAGTTCAGGGGGCAACGAGCAGTACTTC.

This clonotype was found many times. This sequence joins TRBV5-6 and TRBJ2-7; D possibly uses TRBD1 or TRBD2 (5 bases each). Germline lookup yields CDR1 SGHDT and CDR2 YYEEEE. V was trimmed by 3 bases and J by 2 bases, leaving 9 bases between them. CDR3 length: 13 amino acids. The DNA for the CDR3 is TGTGCCAGCAGCTCCCGGGGACCCTACGAGCAGTACTTC. Its protein product is CASSSRGPYEQYF.

As for this clonotype: At one end the junction does not follow the germline gene, possibly because of a read error. The rearrangement uses TRBV3-1 and TRBJ2-7, with TRBD2 as a possible D gene (6 bases). Germline-derived CDR1 and CDR2 are LGHDT and YNNKEL (reference sequence). The CDR3 length is 15 residues. CDR3 in amino acids: CASSQQRRVSYEQHF. In DNA, the CDR3 is TGTGCCAGCAGCCAACAGCGGAGGGTTTCCTACGAGCAGCACTTC.

The chain couples TRBV7-9 to TRBJ1-4; 10 nucleotides match TRBD1. V was pared by 1 base and J by 6 bases, with 5 bases of the junction left unmatched. The CDR3 covers 16 residues. Germline CDR1 SEHNR, CDR2 FQNEAQ (reference sequence). The CDR3 here is CASSLGTGGDYEKLFF. CDR3 bases: TGTGCCAGCAGCTTAGGGACAGGGGGAGATTATGAAAAACTGTTTTTT.

This clonotype was detected only a few times. The chain uses TRBV12-3 or TRBV12-4 and TRBJ2-3; D may be TRBD1 (5 bases). V gave up 1 base and J gave up 14 bases, with 10 bases separating them. The CDR3 runs to 11 residues. This CDR3 is CASSLVGPAYF. The CDR3 DNA is TGTGCCAGCAGTTTAGTGGGGCCCGCGTATTTT.

The table lists this clonotype with a few counts. The rearrangement links TRBV7-2 to TRBJ1-5; maybe TRBD1 (6 bases). V dropped 5 bases and J dropped 2 bases, with 10 bases sitting between them. Per the germline V gene, CDR1 is SGHTA and CDR2 is FQGNSA. CDR3 size: 14 residues. The CDR3, as DNA: TGTGCCAGCAGCGCCCGGACAGGCAATCAGCCCCAGCATTTT. Residues: CASSARTGNQPQHF.

This chain connects TRBV6-5 to TRBJ1-5; D not certain. V lost 11 bases and J 3 bases, leaving 26 bases between the germline ends. The CDR3 contains 17 residues. Germline CDR1 reads MNHEY; CDR2 reads SVGAGI. CDR3 region: CAETYTAALETNQPQHF. The CDR3 DNA is TGTGCCGAGACTTACACCGCGGCTCTAGAAACCAATCAGCCCCAGCATTTT.

The chain joins TRBV5-1 to TRBJ1-1; 8 bases are a match to TRBD1. CDR1 and CDR2 (germline): SGHRS, YFSETQ. The V and J ends lost 8 bases and 3 bases, in that order; junction bases with no gene match: 6. This CDR3 contains 13 residues. CDR3 nucleotide sequence: TGCGCCAGTCACACAGGGGGTTACACTGAAGCTTTCTTT. It codes for CASHTGGYTEAFF.